The clone carrying this T cell receptor beta chain was recorded a few times. These data come from a study of blood T cell repertoires in COVID-19. Study-wide context: The United States, Italy and Spain provided the acute and convalescent COVID-19 samples. PBMCs, B-cell-depleted T cells, or T cells were the source of the cDNA or gDNA that made up the material.

The trim removed 4 bases at V and 5 bases at J, leaving 8 bases unmatched. CDR3 length equals 18 residues. Germline loops: CDR1 SGHRS, CDR2 YFSETQ. Seattle's enrolled individuals joined amid active infection and were then monitored longitudinally. As originally analysed: Amplification of reference gene primers provided the estimated nucleated cell counts. Only in-frame clones appear in the TCRdb table, and some are missing; sequencing was by immunoSEQ multiplex PCR. V and J calls and clone size come straight from that table; D and trimming were deduced from the DNA. The sample shows nearly 300,000 clones, approximately 84% of them seen only once.

The sample was peripheral blood. The sequence was collected from a human donor with COVID-19, enrolled during active disease. The donor label of this sample is uncertain. The V and J genes are TRBV5-1 and TRBJ2-2; TRBD2 matches at 16 bases. The CDR3 DNA is TGCGCCAGCAGCGTCCTTCTGGGACTAGCGGGAGGGACCGGGGAGCTGTTTTTT. It codes for CASSVLLGLAGGTGELFF.